This T cell receptor beta chain was sequenced for a study of CD8 T cells in ankylosing spondylitis. Scientists made TCR beta libraries using quantitative 5'-RACE with molecular barcodes. TCRdb re-derived calls from the 5' RACE reads in MiXCR, one entry per CDR3 protein. The sample carries hundreds of thousands of distinct CDR3 sequences, approximately 12% recorded once. As for this clonotype: Its antigen is not known.

General study results and limits: Disease-associated clonotypes exhibited CD8+ identity and were relatively infrequent in peripheral blood. It appeared that ankylosing spondylitis blood was characterized by a TCR beta motif of eight highly homologous variants.

The CDR3 extends over 16 amino acids. V lost 4 bases to trimming and J lost 3 bases, with 16 bases between them. Sequences were obtained from blood, either unsorted or a sorted T cell fraction (not recorded which). The V and J genes are TRBV12-3 or TRBV12-4 and TRBJ2-1; unclear D gene. The sequence was collected from a male donor with ankylosing spondylitis. The CDR3 DNA is TGTGCCAGCAGTTCCCACGGCCTTCAGGTCTACAATGAGCAGTTCTTC. The encoded protein is CASSSHGLQVYNEQFF.